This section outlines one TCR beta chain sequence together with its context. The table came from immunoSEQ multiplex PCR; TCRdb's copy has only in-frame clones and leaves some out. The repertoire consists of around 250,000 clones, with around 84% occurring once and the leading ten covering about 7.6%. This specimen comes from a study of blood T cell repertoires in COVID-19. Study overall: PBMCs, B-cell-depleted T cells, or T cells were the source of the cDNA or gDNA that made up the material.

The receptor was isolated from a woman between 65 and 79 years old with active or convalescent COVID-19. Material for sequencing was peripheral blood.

The CDR3 nucleotides read TGTGCCAGCAGAAGACAGGTGGGTTCACCCCTCCACTTT. This gives the protein CASRRQVGSPLHF. The chain is built from TRBV6-5 and TRBJ1-6, with TRBD1 as a possible D gene (6 bases). CDR3 length: 13 residues. The V gene lost 6 bases and the J gene lost 9 bases, with 12 bases spanning the gap. The germline V gene encodes CDR1 MNHEY and CDR2 SVGAGI.